These T cell receptor beta chains were read from a single sample in a study of blood T cell repertoires in COVID-19. Sequencing used immunoSEQ multiplex PCR; TCRdb keeps in-frame clones, though not all of them. The data show under 300,000 clones, approximately 80% seen once. Sequenced material: peripheral blood. These TCRs come from a woman aged 40-49 years with active or convalescent COVID-19. The CDR3 runs from the conserved cysteine through the conserved F or W. A D gene is named only where the DNA matches it firmly. Rows may omit the clone size; those that give it use once, few, many or a size class.

V,J,size,D,CDR3,DNA
TRBV3-1/TRBV3-2,TRBJ1-6,.,.,CASSQANSPLHF,TGTGCCAGCAGCCAAGCTAACTCACCCCTCCACTTT
TRBV11-1,TRBJ1-2,.,.,CASSEDRTSWMGYTF,TGTGCCAGCAGCGAAGACAGAACTTCTTGGATGGGCTACACCTTC
TRBV9,TRBJ1-2,.,TRBD1,CASSVEGAGGGYTF,TGTGCCAGCAGCGTAGAGGGGGCCGGTGGTGGCTACACCTTC
TRBV4-2,TRBJ1-1,.,.,CASSHHPTGKNTEAFF,TGTGCCAGCAGCCACCACCCGACAGGTAAGAACACTGAAGCTTTCTTT
TRBV9,TRBJ1-1,.,.,CASSVGAGTEAFF,TGTGCCAGCAGCGTAGGGGCTGGTACCGAAGCTTTCTTT
TRBV5-1,TRBJ1-6,.,.,CASSLGPENSPLHF,TGCGCCAGCAGCTTGGGGCCGGAGAATTCACCCCTCCACTTT
TRBV28,TRBJ2-1,.,.,CASSLALDGYNEQFF,TGTGCCAGCAGTTTAGCACTAGATGGCTACAATGAGCAGTTCTTC
TRBV12-3/TRBV12-4,TRBJ1-4,.,.,CASSFAEKLFF,TGTGCCAGCAGTTTCGCGGAAAAACTGTTTTTT
TRBV18,TRBJ1-1,few,.,CASSVQGPTEAFF,TGTGCCAGCTCGGTGCAGGGGCCCACTGAAGCTTTCTTT
TRBV11-2,TRBJ1-4,.,.,CASSLGQTTNEKLFF,TGTGCCAGCAGCTTAGGGCAGACAACTAATGAAAAACTGTTTTTT
TRBV7-3,TRBJ2-3,.,.,CASSGDFTDTQYF,TGTGCCAGCAGCGGGGACTTCACAGATACGCAGTATTTT
TRBV23-1,TRBJ1-5,.,.,CASSQLAIPAGVVNQPQHF,TGCGCCAGCAGTCAACTAGCAATCCCGGCCGGGGTCGTAAATCAGCCCCAGCATTTT
TRBV4-1,TRBJ1-6,few,.,CASSQVAGSSYNSPLHF,TGCGCCAGCAGCCAAGTTGCCGGGAGCTCCTATAATTCACCCCTCCACTTT
TRBV9,TRBJ1-6,few,TRBD1,CASSSTGTEISPLHF,TGTGCCAGCAGCTCGACCGGGACAGAGATCTCACCCCTCCACTTT